The T cell receptor beta chain under discussion was sequenced for a study of cytomegalovirus exposure and HLA in healthy donors. Notes on this clone: Its specificity is unknown.

PCR employed 60 Vbeta and 13 Jbeta primers. TCRdb's table, derived via immunoSEQ multiplex PCR, lists solely in-frame clones and lacks some. The sample lists roughly 120,000 clones; about 75% were seen once. Study findings and constraints: Apart from CMV serostatus, no immune exposure information was available. TCR beta chains numbering 164 were designated cytomegalovirus-associated.

With 0 bases clipped from V and 5 bases from J, the junction kept 10 bases outside the gene matches. Germline V gene sequence: CDR1 SEHNR, CDR2 FQNEAQ (reference sequence). This CDR3 contains 17 residues. Sequencing input: PBMCs. This sequence was found in a woman aged 40-49 years in good health and CMV-seropositive. The genes are TRBV7-9 and TRBJ2-7; 10 bases agree with TRBD1. The CDR3 here is CASSLALTRDRGDEQYF. CDR3 DNA: TGTGCCAGCAGCTTAGCGTTGACCCGGGACAGGGGCGACGAGCAGTACTTC.